This T cell receptor (beta chain) was observed in a study of T cells after yellow fever vaccination. MiXCR was run by TCRdb on the 5' RACE reads, yielding one entry per CDR3 protein. The table has approximately 300,000 distinct CDR3 sequences, around 7% seen once. Germline V gene data show CDR1 as LGHNA and CDR2 as YSLEER. This CDR3 is built from 16 residues. Unmatched junction bases numbered 2, after V lost 4 bases and J lost 4 bases. This clonotype was recorded many times. Sample: PBMCs, taken around 45 days after the first yellow fever vaccination. The rearrangement links TRBV4-3 to TRBJ2-1; 15 bases are shared with TRBD2. The sequence came from a young man who received the YFV17D yellow fever vaccine. CDR3 bases: TGCGCCAGCAGCCTGGGGACTAGCGGGGGGTACAATGAGCAGTTCTTC. Amino acid sequence: CASSLGTSGGYNEQFF.